Presented here are 14 T cell receptor beta chains from one specimen sequenced in a study of PD-L1 blockade in urothelial cancer. Profiling relied on immunoSEQ multiplex PCR, and the TCRdb table lists in-frame clones only, not all of them. The data show tens of thousands of clones, around 83% seen once. Material: PBMCs, obtained around atezolizumab (anti-PD-L1) treatment. Receptor source: a man in his 60s with urothelial cancer.

The chain joins TRBV2 to TRBJ2-7, with TRBD1 as a possible D gene (6 bases). The CDR3 is 15 amino acids. Germline V gene lookup returns CDR1 SNHLY and CDR2 FYNNEI. Trimming shortened V by 8 bases and J by 0 bases, and 17 bases separated the two germline ends. In DNA form, the CDR3 reads TGTGCCAGCCTAACTCCGGGACAAATCTCCTACGAGCAGTACTTC. Protein product: CASLTPGQISYEQYF.

The genes are TRBV7-9 and TRBJ1-1; D gene unclear. This CDR3 spans 13 amino acids. Germline V gene lookup returns CDR1 SEHNR and CDR2 FQNEAQ (reference sequence). Trimming cost V 1 base and J 1 base, with 4 bases left between them. CDR3 in amino acids: CASSLGANTEAFF. The CDR3 nucleotides are TGTGCCAGCAGCTTAGGGGCGAACACTGAAGCTTTCTTT.

This clone occurred a few times. The chain has TRBV4-1 and TRBJ2-2; 7 bases agree with TRBD2. The length of the CDR3 is 15 residues. CDR1 is MGHRA and CDR2 is YSYEKL in the germline V gene. The V and J ends lost 4 bases and 2 bases, in that order; junction bases with no gene match: 4. The CDR3 here is CASSRGGSNTGELFF. The DNA for the CDR3 is TGCGCCAGCAGCCGGGGCGGGAGTAACACCGGGGAGCTGTTTTTT.

The chain joins TRBV5-4 to TRBJ2-1, with TRBD2 as a possible D gene (5 bases). V lost 5 bases to trimming and J lost 2 bases, with 11 bases between them. This CDR3 has 14 residues. Germline CDR1 SGHNT, CDR2 YYREEE (reference sequence). CDR3 sequence (DNA): TGTGCCAGCAGTTTGACCGGGGCCTACAATGAGCAGTTCTTC. Translating it yields CASSLTGAYNEQFF.

This sequence joins TRBV28 and TRBJ2-5; 11 nucleotides match TRBD2. The CDR3 sequence is 16 residues long. J was trimmed by 2 bases and V by 7 bases; bases with no gene match: 9. Germline CDR1 and CDR2: MDHEN and SYDVKM. CDR3 residues: CASTSFGTSGQETQYF. The CDR3 region has the DNA TGTGCCAGCACCTCCTTTGGGACTAGCGGACAAGAGACCCAGTACTTC.

The chain combines TRBV4-2 with TRBJ2-7; 10 bases map to TRBD2. Unmatched junction bases numbered 15, after V lost 6 bases and J lost 7 bases. Germline V gene lookup returns CDR1 LGHNA and CDR2 YNFKEQ. There are 16 residues in the CDR3. CDR3 nucleotide sequence: TGTGCCAGCAGTTCTAAACTAGCGGGACCGGGATTGGAGCAGTACTTC. Protein sequence: CASSSKLAGPGLEQYF.

This clone was found many times. This rearrangement joins TRBV6-6 to TRBJ1-5; possibly TRBD1 for D (5 bases). The ends were cut back, 6 bases at V and 3 bases at J, with 12 bases in the middle. CDR1 and CDR2 (germline): MNHNY, SVGAGI (reference sequence). The CDR3 is 14 amino acids. CDR3 amino acids: CASRPDRYNQPQHF. CDR3 DNA sequence: TGTGCCAGCAGACCCGACAGATACAATCAGCCCCAGCATTTT.

This clone turned up a few times. This chain connects TRBV7-2 to TRBJ1-6; 10 bases align to TRBD1. J gave up 6 bases and V 5 bases, and 4 bases lay outside the gene matches. CDR1 is SGHTA and CDR2 is FQGNSA in the germline V gene. The CDR3 is 15 amino acids. The DNA of the CDR3 is TGTGCCAGCAGCCCGACAGGGGGCCCTAATTCACCCCTCCACTTT. This translates into CASSPTGGPNSPLHF.

The V call is TRBV28, the J call TRBJ2-7, with TRBD2 matching 13 bases. Germline trimming cut 1 base from V and 2 bases from J; bases unmatched to any gene: 8. The CDR3 consists of 18 residues. The germline CDR1 and CDR2 sequences are MDHEN and SYDVKM. CDR3 loop: CASSLLRVGLAGTYEQYF. The CDR3 region has the DNA TGTGCCAGCAGTTTATTGAGGGTGGGACTAGCGGGGACCTACGAGCAGTACTTC.

The chain combines TRBV6-5 with TRBJ1-4; perhaps TRBD1 as D (6 bases). Trimming took off 5 bases at V and 10 bases at J, with 17 bases between the two ends. CDR3 length equals 14 residues. Germline values: CDR1 MNHEY, CDR2 SVGAGI. CDR3 loop: CASSLRDNPGKLFF. In nucleotides, the CDR3 is TGTGCCAGCAGTCTCCGGGACAATCCCGGAAAACTGTTTTTT.

This clone turned up a few times. V usage is TRBV6-1 and J usage is TRBJ2-1, with TRBD1 identical over 7 bases. This CDR3 contains 13 residues. V shed 4 bases and J 9 bases; nucleotides not matched to a gene: 6. The germline CDR1 and CDR2 sequences are MNHNS and SASEGT. As DNA, the CDR3 is TGTGCCAGCAGTGTCACAGGGGTGAGTGAGCAGTTCTTC. Translating gives CASSVTGVSEQFF.

The V call is TRBV30, the J call TRBJ1-2; 7 nucleotides align to TRBD1. CDR1 GTSNPN and CDR2 SVGIG come from the germline V gene (reference sequence). J was trimmed by 6 bases and V by 8 bases; bases with no gene match: 6. The CDR3 extends over 11 amino acids. For the CDR3, the DNA is TGTGCCGGGGGACAGTTCAATGGCTACACCTTC. This sequence encodes CAGGQFNGYTF. Full variable domain (remainder filled in from reference TRBV30 and TRBJ1-2): SQTIHQWPATLVQPVGSPLSLECTVEGTSNPNLYWYRQAAGRGLQLLFYSVGIGQISSEVPQNLSASRPQDRQFILSSKKLLLSDSGFYLCAGGQFNGYTFGSGTRLTVV.

The chain is built from TRBV5-1 and TRBJ2-1; 7 bases are a match to TRBD2. The CDR3 covers 16 residues. CDR1 and CDR2 (germline): SGHRS, YFSETQ. The ends lost 1 base at V and 2 bases at J; junction bases unmatched: 6. The CDR3 loop reads CASSLTLADTYNEQFF. CDR3 coding DNA: TGCGCCAGCAGCTTGACGCTAGCGGACACCTACAATGAGCAGTTCTTC.

As regards this clone: A read error likely explains this, since a far larger clone differs by one base. Different DNA sequences within this sample yield the same CDR3. V and J are TRBV4-1 and TRBJ2-7; D possibly corresponds to TRBD1 (6 bases). Deletions cut 4 bases from V and 2 bases from J, with 18 bases between. Germline V gene lookup returns CDR1 MGHRA and CDR2 YSYEKL. The CDR3 has 16 residues. The CDR3: CASSPTDSTGTYEQYF. The CDR3 DNA follows: TGCGCCAGCAGCCCAACAGATAGTACAGGGACCTACGAGCAGTACTTC.